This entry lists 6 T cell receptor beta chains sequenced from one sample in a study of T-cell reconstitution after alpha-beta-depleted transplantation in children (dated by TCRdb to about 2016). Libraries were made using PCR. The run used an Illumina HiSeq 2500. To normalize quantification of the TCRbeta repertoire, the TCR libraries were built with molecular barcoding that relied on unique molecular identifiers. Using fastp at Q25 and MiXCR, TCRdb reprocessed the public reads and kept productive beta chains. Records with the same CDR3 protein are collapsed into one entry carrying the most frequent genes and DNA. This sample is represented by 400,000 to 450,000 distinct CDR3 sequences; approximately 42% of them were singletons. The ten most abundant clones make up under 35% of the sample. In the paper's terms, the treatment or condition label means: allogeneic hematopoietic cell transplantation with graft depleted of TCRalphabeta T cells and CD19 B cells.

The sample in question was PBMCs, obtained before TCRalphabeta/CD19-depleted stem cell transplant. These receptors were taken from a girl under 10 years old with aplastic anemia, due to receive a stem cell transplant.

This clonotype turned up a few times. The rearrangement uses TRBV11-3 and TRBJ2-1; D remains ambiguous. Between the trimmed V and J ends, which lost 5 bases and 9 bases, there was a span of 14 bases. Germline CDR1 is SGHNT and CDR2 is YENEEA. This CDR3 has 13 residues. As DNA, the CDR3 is TGTGCCAGCAGCCCTAGTGATCGGAGTGAGCAGTTCTTC. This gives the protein CASSPSDRSEQFF.

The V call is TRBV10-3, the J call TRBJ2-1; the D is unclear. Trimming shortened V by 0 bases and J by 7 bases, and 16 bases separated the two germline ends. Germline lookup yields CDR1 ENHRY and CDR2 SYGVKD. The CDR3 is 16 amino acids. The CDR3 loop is CAISESKVLDSNEQFF. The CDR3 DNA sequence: TGTGCCATCAGTGAGTCGAAAGTCCTGGATTCGAATGAGCAGTTCTTC.

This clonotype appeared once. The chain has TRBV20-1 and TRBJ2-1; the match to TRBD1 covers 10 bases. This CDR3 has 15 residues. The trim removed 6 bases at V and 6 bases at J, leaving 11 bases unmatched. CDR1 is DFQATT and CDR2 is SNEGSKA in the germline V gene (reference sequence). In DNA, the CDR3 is TGCAGTGCAAAAAGAGGGGACAGGGGAGGCAATGAGCAGTTCTTC. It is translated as CSAKRGDRGGNEQFF.

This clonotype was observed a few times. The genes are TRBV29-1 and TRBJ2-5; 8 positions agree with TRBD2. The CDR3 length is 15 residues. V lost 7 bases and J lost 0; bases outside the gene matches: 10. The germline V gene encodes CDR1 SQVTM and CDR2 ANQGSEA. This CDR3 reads CSGLTSGPHQETQYF. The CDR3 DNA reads TGCAGCGGGCTAACTAGCGGTCCTCACCAAGAGACCCAGTACTTC. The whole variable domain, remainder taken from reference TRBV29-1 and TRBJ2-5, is SAVISQKPSRDICQRGTSLTIQCQVDSQVTMMFWYRQQPGQSLTLIATANQGSEATYESGFVIDKFPISRPNLTFSTLTVSNMSPEDSSIYLCSGLTSGPHQETQYFGPGTRLLVL.

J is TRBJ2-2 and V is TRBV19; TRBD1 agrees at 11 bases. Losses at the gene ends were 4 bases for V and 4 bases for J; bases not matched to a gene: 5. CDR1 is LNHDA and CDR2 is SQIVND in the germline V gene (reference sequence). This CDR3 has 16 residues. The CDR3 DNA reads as TGTGCCAGTAGTACCTCCGGGACAGGGGGCACCGGGGAGCTGTTTTTT. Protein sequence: CASSTSGTGGTGELFF. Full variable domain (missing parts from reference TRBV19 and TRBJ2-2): DGGITQSPKYLFRKEGQNVTLSCEQNLNHDAMYWYRQDPGQGLRLIYYSQIVNDFQKGDIAEGYSVSREKKESFPLTVTSAQKNPTAFYLCASSTSGTGGTGELFFGEGSRLTVL.

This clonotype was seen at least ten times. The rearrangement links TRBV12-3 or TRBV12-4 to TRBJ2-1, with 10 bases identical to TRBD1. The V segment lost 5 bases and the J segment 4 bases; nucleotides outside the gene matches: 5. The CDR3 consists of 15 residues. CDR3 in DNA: TGTGCCAGCAGTCCCCCGGGACAGGGGTACAATGAGCAGTTCTTC. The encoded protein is CASSPPGQGYNEQFF.